This is a list of T cell receptor beta chains from one sample in a study of cytomegalovirus exposure and HLA in healthy donors. Sequenced by immunoSEQ multiplex PCR; TCRdb stores in-frame clones only, minus some. This table holds around 62,000 clones, about 71% found once. Sample: PBMCs. These receptors all come from a man aged 60-69 years in good health and CMV-seropositive. CDR3s include the opening cysteine and the closing phenylalanine or tryptophan. A D gene is named only where the DNA matches it firmly. The size of a clone is reported for some rows only, either as once, few or many, or as a class for expanded clones.

>TRBJ2-5|TRBD1|TRBV6-5|13|few
TGTGCCAGCAGTCCAGGGGGCCGGGAGACCCAGTACTTC
CASSPGGRETQYF
>TRBJ2-7|TRBD2|TRBV7-8|16|NA
TGTGCCAGCAGCGAGGGACTAGCGGGCGCTTCCTACGAGCAGTACTTC
CASSEGLAGASYEQYF
>TRBJ1-2|NA|TRBV7-9|12|NA
TGTGCCAGCAGCTTAGGCGGGGGAGGCTACACCTTC
CASSLGGGGYTF
>TRBJ1-1|NA|TRBV11-3|14|NA
TGTGCCAGCAGCGCACTACAGGGGAACACTGAAGCTTTCTTT
CASSALQGNTEAFF
>TRBJ2-1|NA|TRBV5-1|15|NA
TGCGCCAGCAGCCTTGTAGCGCAAGGGAACAATGAGCAGTTCTTC
CASSLVAQGNNEQFF
>TRBJ1-1|NA|TRBV18|13|NA
TGTGCCAGCTCACCGGATCGGGGGACTGAAGCTTTCTTT
CASSPDRGTEAFF
>TRBJ1-1|NA|TRBV6-1|15|NA
TGTGCCAGCAGTGCCTTCGACAGGTCTTGGACTGAAGCTTTCTTT
CASSAFDRSWTEAFF
>TRBJ1-2|TRBD1|TRBV5-5|15|NA
TGTGCCAGCAACGCGCTCCACAGGGGAGGCTATGGCTACACCTTC
CASNALHRGGYGYTF
>TRBJ2-1|TRBD2|TRBV13|19|NA
TGTGCCAGCAGCTTAGAGGGGGAACTAGCGGGGGCTAACTACAATGAGCAGTTCTTC
CASSLEGELAGANYNEQFF
>TRBJ2-1|NA|TRBV7-9|16|NA
TGTGCCAGCAGCTATAGGGGGGGGACACTTAGGAATGAGCAGTTCTTC
CASSYRGGTLRNEQFF
>TRBJ1-1|NA|TRBV5-5|16|NA
TGTGCCAGCAGCGTCGGGGACAACAGGGCGAACACTGAAGCTTTCTTT
CASSVGDNRANTEAFF
>TRBJ2-1|TRBD2|TRBV6-1|15|NA
TGTGCCAGCAGCTCCGGGACTAGCGGGAACAATGAGCAGTTCTTC
CASSSGTSGNNEQFF
>TRBJ1-6|NA|TRBV27|15|NA
TGTGCCAGCATGGATCCTAGCTCCTATAATTCACCCCTCCACTTT
CASMDPSSYNSPLHF
>TRBJ1-1|NA|TRBV11-3|17|NA
TGTGCCAGCAGCTCGGCGACAGGAACCCTATGGAACACTGAAGCTTTCTTT
CASSSATGTLWNTEAFF
>TRBJ2-2|NA|TRBV7-7|14|NA
TGTGCTAGCAGCTTAGCACAGGACACCGGGGAGCTGTTTTTT
CASSLAQDTGELFF
>TRBJ1-1|NA|TRBV11-3|18|medium-sized
TGTGCCAGCAGCTTATCACTTTTGGGAGCAGAACGGAACACTGAAGCTTTCTTT
CASSLSLLGAERNTEAFF
>TRBJ2-1|TRBD2|TRBV7-6|16|NA
TGTGCCAGCAGCTTAGGGGGGCCGGGAGGGCGCGGTGAGCAGTTCTTC
CASSLGGPGGRGEQFF
>TRBJ1-4|NA|TRBV4-1|13|NA
TGCGCCAGCAGCCTCAGCGGCCTTGAAAAACTGTTTTTT
CASSLSGLEKLFF
>TRBJ1-1|NA|TRBV4-1|13|NA
TGCGCCAGCAGCCAAGACTCCAACACTGAAGCTTTCTTT
CASSQDSNTEAFF
>TRBJ2-7|NA|TRBV7-9|16|NA
TGTGCCAGCAGCTCCCCCCTCCGTAAGGGGTCCTACGAGCAGTACTTC
CASSSPLRKGSYEQYF
>TRBJ2-1|TRBD2|TRBV19|13|NA
TGTGCCACCGCGACTAGCGCCTACAATGAGCAGTTCTTC
CATATSAYNEQFF
>TRBJ1-5|NA|TRBV7-9|12|NA
TGTGCCCGCAGACAGGGCAATCAGCCCCAGCATTTT
CARRQGNQPQHF
>TRBJ2-5|TRBD2|TRBV7-8|16|NA
TGTGCCAGCAGCTTAGCCACTAGCGGGGGCCCTGAGACCCAGTACTTC
CASSLATSGGPETQYF
>TRBJ2-5|TRBD2|TRBV5-1|16|few
TGCGCCAGCAGCTTACTCACTAGCGGGGGGGCGCAGACCCAGTACTTC
CASSLLTSGGAQTQYF
>TRBJ2-2|NA|TRBV9|13|NA
TGTGCCAGCAGCGGACAGAACACCGGGGAGCTGTTTTTT
CASSGQNTGELFF
>TRBJ2-1|TRBD2|TRBV4-2|16|NA
TGTGCCAGCAGCCCGCTGGCGGGAGAGTCCTACAATGAGCAGTTCTTC
CASSPLAGESYNEQFF
>TRBJ2-3|NA|TRBV4-1|13|NA
TGCGCCAGCAGCCAAGTAAGGAGAGATACGCAGTATTTT
CASSQVRRDTQYF
>TRBJ2-3|TRBD2|TRBV5-5|16|NA
TGTGCCAGCAGCTGGGAACTAGCGGGAGGCACAGATACGCAGTATTTT
CASSWELAGGTDTQYF
>TRBJ2-1|TRBD2|TRBV4-2|16|NA
TGTGCCAGCAGCCTAATAGCGGGGGGGCTTTACAATGAGCAGTTCTTC
CASSLIAGGLYNEQFF
>TRBJ1-1|NA|TRBV6-6|15|NA
TGTGCCAGCAGACCCGGGACAACCGAGAACACTGAAGCTTTCTTT
CASRPGTTENTEAFF
>TRBJ2-7|NA|TRBV29-1|13|NA
TGCAGCGTTGAGGTGGGGCGCAAGAACGAGCAGTACTTC
CSVEVGRKNEQYF
>TRBJ1-1|NA|TRBV9|13|few
TGTGCCAGCAGCGTAGAACATAACACTGAAGCTTTCTTT
CASSVEHNTEAFF
>TRBJ1-4|NA|TRBV5-1|16|NA
TGCGCCAGCAGCCCAACCGTAGGAGGGGCGCATGAAAAACTGTTTTTT
CASSPTVGGAHEKLFF
>TRBJ1-1|NA|TRBV29-1|13|NA
TGCAGCGTTTCGAGGGTCCTGAACACTGAAGCTTTCTTT
CSVSRVLNTEAFF
>TRBJ2-7|NA|TRBV6-1|14|NA
TGTGCCAGCAGTCCCCAGGGTTCGTCCTACGAGCAGTACTTC
CASSPQGSSYEQYF
>TRBJ2-1|NA|TRBV29-1|12|NA
TGCAGCGCTGCCGGGTGGGAGAGTGAGCAGTTCTTC
CSAAGWESEQFF
>TRBJ1-3|NA|TRBV2|16|NA
TGTGCCAGCAGTAGAGCGGGCAGTACATCTGGAAACACCATATATTTT
CASSRAGSTSGNTIYF
>TRBJ1-1|NA|TRBV6-4|14|NA
TGTGCCACCAAAAGAGGAGTTTGGGACACTGAAGCTTTCTTT
CATKRGVWDTEAFF
>TRBJ1-1|TRBD1|TRBV27|17|NA
TGTGCCAGCAGTTTTTCTACACAGGGGTGGGCGAACACTGAAGCTTTCTTT
CASSFSTQGWANTEAFF
>TRBJ1-1|NA|TRBV11-2|14|NA
TGTGCCAGCAGCTTGGATCCGGGAAACACTGAAGCTTTCTTT
CASSLDPGNTEAFF
>TRBJ2-1|NA|TRBV6-1|11|NA
TGTGCCAGCACAGGGGAACTGGAGCAGTTCTTC
CASTGELEQFF
>TRBJ2-3|TRBD1|TRBV5-4|18|few
TGTGCCAGCAGCCCCACAAAAGGGGACAGGGGTAACGCAGATACGCAGTATTTT
CASSPTKGDRGNADTQYF
>TRBJ1-1|NA|TRBV6-6|14|NA
TGTGCCAGTTTGGTCGGGGGGATGAACACTGAAGCTTTCTTT
CASLVGGMNTEAFF
>TRBJ1-5|NA|TRBV2|13|NA
TGTGCCAGCCAAGGGGGGGGGAATCAGCCCCAGCATTTT
CASQGGGNQPQHF
>TRBJ1-5|NA|TRBV6-1|14|NA
TGTGCCAGCAGGCAGGGGTATAGCAATCAGCCCCAGCATTTT
CASRQGYSNQPQHF
>TRBJ1-3|NA|TRBV13|14|NA
TGTGCCAGCAGCTTAGTTCAGGGTGGAAACACCATATATTTT
CASSLVQGGNTIYF
>TRBJ2-1|NA|TRBV10-2|16|NA
TGCGCCAGCAGTGAGTCATGGCAGGGCCCCTACAATGAGCAGTTCTTC
CASSESWQGPYNEQFF
>TRBJ1-5|NA|TRBV7-2|15|NA
TGTGCCAGCAGCTCTCGTACAGGACGCAATCAGCCCCAGCATTTT
CASSSRTGRNQPQHF
>TRBJ2-5|NA|TRBV6-4|14|many
TGTGCCAGCAGTTACAACGTGGCCCAAGAGACCCAGTACTTC
CASSYNVAQETQYF
>TRBJ2-1|TRBD2|TRBV5-1|16|NA
TGCGCCAGCACCCTGGGAGCACTAGCGGCAGAGGATGAGCAGTTCTTC
CASTLGALAAEDEQFF
>TRBJ2-3|TRBD2|TRBV29-1|15|NA
TGCAGCGTTGGGGGGGGACTAGCGCCCACAGATACGCAGTATTTT
CSVGGGLAPTDTQYF